This T cell receptor beta chain was sequenced for a study of T cell responses to AZD1222 COVID-19 vaccine (dated by TCRdb to the early 2020s). At the level of the whole study: TCR sequencing was performed for more than 230 trial participants, of whom about 200 were given two doses of AZD1222 and around 26 were given two doses of MenACWY control vaccine. Enrollment into the trials was organized by age into subgroups of 18-55, 56-69 and 70-plus years, and those subgroups contained roughly 150, 30 and 60 TCR-sequenced participants, respectively.

The investigation overall reported the following: In the small 56-69-year group, the increase in depth fell short of significance, most likely because of low power. The vaccine-associated CD4 TCRs covered the entire spike protein, and the dominant responses fell in regions 160-218 and 743-854. Most participants were white British and females outnumbered males, and the authors suggested that clonal diversity may have been underestimated. Only a handful of AZD1222 recipients were SARS-CoV-2 seropositive at baseline, limiting conclusions about previously exposed vaccinees. No day 14 peak-response samples were available, so repertoires were characterized only after the peak T cell response. Spike-specific TCR breadth and depth rose significantly after two AZD1222 doses compared with day 0 and with MenACWY recipients. Reportedly, close to half of the unique spike-specific TCRs recognized epitopes lying outside the regions that are mutated in the B.1.351 and B.1.1.7 variants.

Taken from the germline V gene, the CDR1 and CDR2 loops are SGHVS and FQNEAQ. Relative to germline, V is missing 0 bases and J is missing 2 bases, with 4 bases of the junction outside any gene match. Its CDR3 holds 15 amino acids, cysteine through phenylalanine. Just CDR3 DNA is preserved here, 45 bases in frame from base 1. The time point label here, explained by the study, means: about 28 days (+/-7) after the second vaccine dose. Because spike-specific TCR depth and breadth did not differ between the two schedules, AZD1222 recipients who got a second dose at roughly 4 weeks were pooled with those who got a second dose at roughly 12 weeks. Vaccinee samples were obtained from the UK trials COV001 and COV002, which included a single-blind randomized controlled phase 2/3 trial of AZD1222 (ChAdOx1 nCoV-19) in healthy adults. Trial participant PBMC samples were collected at day 0 and day 28 after the second dose for TCRbeta chain sequencing.

With respect to this clone: It lacks a known antigen. The record has no base qualities; no much larger clone is one base away.

The CDR3 regions of human TCRbeta chains were analyzed by immunosequencing. As for the authors' bioinformatics: TCRs in the repertoires were compared against a reference library of SARS-CoV-2-specific TCRs that had been generated with the MIRA antigen-specificity platform. Breadth was defined as the fraction of unique TCRs that were SARS-CoV-2-associated, and depth was defined as the fraction of total T cells that were SARS-CoV-2-associated. Each spike-specific TCR was assigned to its reactive spike region and to a CD4 or CD8 class using the MIRA data. Log10-transformed breadth and depth values were compared by one-way ANOVA with Sidak's multiple comparisons tests. TCRdb limited this immuneACCESS table to in-frame rearrangements with V and J called. A share of clones is missing; checked studies link under half to unresolved V genes, and the rest is unexplained. That table gives V, J and clone size, and the DNA gave D and trimming. Within this sample are tens of thousands of clones, with about nine tenths of them counted one time only. The ten largest clones take up more than 25% of the sample.

This clonotype was sampled from an adult who received the AZD1222 COVID-19 vaccine. The sequence joins TRBV7-8 to TRBJ2-7, and 7 junctional nucleotides match TRBD2. This material consisted of peripheral blood, taken 28 days after the second AZD1222 dose. This receptor has the CDR3 CASSLASGLAYEQYF. The DNA sequence follows: TGTGCCAGCAGCTTAGCGAGCGGACTAGCCTACGAGCAGTACTTC.